A single T cell receptor (beta chain) is shown here with its context. Its antigen is not yet known. No base quality information exists; no much larger clone differs at one position. Libraries were constructed by the immunoSEQ multiplex PCR assay. As for how the authors treated the data: A statistical classification framework was built for diagnosing cytomegalovirus status from the catalog of TCR beta chain sequences. TCRdb took this table from immuneACCESS and kept in-frame rearrangements with V and J called. Such tables lack part of the clones; where checked against another copy, unresolved V genes explain under half of the gap, and the rest is unexplained. V, J and clone size reflect that table, while D and trimming were determined from the DNA. The sample has 100,000 to 150,000 clones on record, about 90% of them singletons. About 1.5% of the sample lies in the top ten. This sample was included in a study of cytomegalovirus exposure and HLA in healthy donors (dated by TCRdb to about 2017). About the full investigation: According to a later analysis, the approximately 130 validation repertoires were produced on the same platform as the approximately 620 repertoires of the first cohort. The study aimed to test whether signatures of past pathogen exposure could be identified by cataloging public T cell receptors. A separate validation cohort of approximately 130 different subjects was used in addition to the 666-subject first cohort. To predict cytomegalovirus infection status, the study brought together high-throughput TCR immunosequencing, statistical association of individual TCRs with disease status, and machine learning. The full study reports these points: A later analysis had no HLA typing for the validation cohort, so co-occurrence there was scored across all 130 or so repertoires. The authors suggested that the approach could potentially be generalized to other disease states and immunological phenotypes. The study gave a list of roughly 150 TCR beta chains associated with cytomegalovirus. Cytomegalovirus status was reported to be diagnosed by the classifier with high specificity and sensitivity in both the original and validation cohorts. A few of the identified cytomegalovirus-associated TCR beta chains were confirmed in vitro to be specific for cytomegalovirus antigens. Across donors, most TCR sequences were observed very rarely, whereas some public TCRs were present in many individuals. Subsequent analysis determined that TCRs grouped into clusters in the first cohort also showed a tendency toward co-occurrence across the 90 to 150 validation repertoires, and 94% of cluster scores exceeded 0.

The trim is 3 bases for V and 3 bases for J, with a gap of 12 bases between the germline ends. From its cysteine to its phenylalanine, the CDR3 spans 15 amino acids. The DNA shown is the 45-base CDR3, in frame from base 1. The germline V gene (reference sequence) supplies CDR1 WNHNN and CDR2 SYGVQD. The donors were included in the validation cohort of roughly 120 subjects, a group kept apart from the 666-subject first cohort. The sequenced sample consisted of PBMCs. The V and J segments used are TRBV10-1 and TRBJ2-4, and possibly TRBD1, on 5 matching bases. The receptor's source is a man aged 25-45 years in good health and CMV-seronegative. The CDR3 loop reads CASSDKGQLKNIQYF. The sequence in DNA is TGCGCCAGCAGTGATAAAGGACAACTCAAAAACATTCAGTACTTC.